Below, 25 T cell receptor beta chains from the same sample are listed, as sequenced in a study of T cells in Graves' hyperthyroidism and ophthalmopathy. RNA transcripts served as the template for amplifying TCR beta CDR3 regions. HTBI primers were the set used in a first-round RT-PCR of the TCR CDR3. Using its own MiXCR run on the multiplex PCR reads, TCRdb lists one record per CDR3 protein. The sample lists hundreds of thousands of distinct CDR3 sequences, approximately 40% occurring once. What was sequenced was blood. The source of these receptors is a woman between 40 and 55 years old with Graves' hyperthyroidism.

The chain recombines TRBV28 with TRBJ2-5; 7 nucleotides match TRBD1. The CDR3 contains 15 residues. V lost 4 bases to trimming and J lost 1 base; unmatched junction nucleotides: 6. Per the germline V gene, CDR1 is MDHEN and CDR2 is SYDVKM. CDR3 sequence reads: CASSSPQGPQETQYF. DNA for the CDR3: TGTGCCAGCAGTTCCCCACAGGGGCCCCAAGAGACCCAGTACTTC.

The chain links TRBV7-8 to TRBJ1-5; D is ambiguous. Trimming stripped 1 base from V and 4 bases from J, with 11 bases between. Germline V gives CDR1 SGHVS, CDR2 FQNEAQ. CDR3 length equals 15 residues. CDR3 loop: CASSLDGIGNQPQHF. CDR3 in DNA: TGTGCCAGCAGCTTAGATGGTATCGGAAATCAGCCCCAGCATTTT.

A few counts support this clonotype. V gene TRBV9 combines with J gene TRBJ1-2, with D unresolved. The V end was cut by 3 bases, the J end by 2 bases, with 11 bases between. The length of the CDR3 is 14 residues. Germline V gene data show CDR1 as SGDLS and CDR2 as YYNGEE. CDR3 DNA: TGTGCCAGCAGCGAAGGGCGCCCCAACTATGGCTACACCTTC. It is translated as CASSEGRPNYGYTF.

This sequence joins TRBV13 and TRBJ1-2, with D perhaps TRBD1 (5 bases). Per germline, CDR1 PRHDT and CDR2 FYEKMQ (reference sequence). Trimming removed 1 base from V and 2 bases from J, with 8 bases in between. This CDR3 has 14 amino acids. CDR3 sequence reads: CASSLVDRNYGYTF. The CDR3 region has the DNA TGTGCCAGCAGCTTAGTTGACAGAAACTATGGCTACACCTTC.

This clonotype was counted many times. V gene TRBV20-1 combines with J gene TRBJ2-5, with 7 bases identical to TRBD2. Germline trimming cut 6 bases from V and 7 bases from J; bases unmatched to any gene: 8. CDR1 is DFQATT, CDR2 SNEGSKA, per germline (reference sequence). The CDR3 is 12 residues long. The CDR3 nucleotides are TGCAGTGCCCACCTGGGGGGGGGGACCCAGTACTTC. Its translation: CSAHLGGGTQYF.

The V gene is TRBV7-9, the J gene TRBJ2-5, with 14 bases fitting TRBD2. With 6 bases clipped from V and 5 bases from J, the junction kept 5 bases outside the gene matches. Germline lookup yields CDR1 SEHNR and CDR2 FQNEAQ (reference sequence). CDR3 length equals 15 residues. The CDR3 DNA reads as TGTGCCAGCAGGGGACTAGCGGGGGCCCCGGAGACCCAGTACTTC. As protein: CASRGLAGAPETQYF.

This sequence joins TRBV5-1 and TRBJ1-5, with unresolved D. CDR3 length: 16 amino acids. V was trimmed by 4 bases and J by 5 bases, leaving 19 bases between them. CDR1 is SGHRS and CDR2 is YFSETQ in the germline V gene. CDR3 loop: CASSPFPGIEYQPQHF. The CDR3 nucleotides are TGCGCCAGCAGCCCTTTCCCAGGCATCGAATATCAGCCCCAGCATTTT.

The chain has TRBV6-5 and TRBJ2-7; D possibly corresponds to TRBD2 (5 bases). Germline-derived CDR1 and CDR2 are MNHEY and SVGAGI. This CDR3 comprises 15 residues. V was shortened by 0 bases and J by 2 bases, with 11 bases between the two germline ends. CDR3 protein: CASSYSRADPYEQYF. Written as DNA, the CDR3 is TGTGCCAGCAGTTACTCGAGGGCAGATCCCTACGAGCAGTACTTC.

The rearrangement links TRBV20-1 to TRBJ2-7; D possibly corresponds to TRBD1 (6 bases). Germline-derived CDR1 and CDR2 are DFQATT and SNEGSKA (reference sequence). V lost 5 bases and J 4 bases, leaving 12 bases between the germline ends. The CDR3 is 12 amino acids. The CDR3 loop reads CSAFQGSYEQYF. In DNA, the CDR3 is TGCAGTGCTTTCCAGGGGTCGTACGAGCAGTACTTC.

The J gene is TRBJ1-2, the V gene TRBV2, with a weak D call TRBD1 (5 bases). CDR3 length: 15 residues. CDR1 and CDR2 from the germline V gene are SNHLY and FYNNEI. Trimming left V 6 bases short and J 5 bases short, with 19 bases between. Here the CDR3 reads CASSGDRTTTYGYTF. CDR3 bases: TGTGCCAGCAGCGGGGATCGGACAACGACTTATGGCTACACCTTC.

This clonotype has a count of ten or more. The rearrangement links TRBV19 to TRBJ1-5; tentative D call: TRBD1 (5 bases). Germline V gene sequence: CDR1 LNHDA, CDR2 SQIVND (reference sequence). The CDR3 contains 17 residues. Trimming cost V 3 bases and J 2 bases, with 17 bases left between them. CDR3 sequence: CASSIGGGREGNQPQHF. The CDR3 DNA reads TGTGCCAGTAGTATCGGCGGAGGCAGGGAGGGCAATCAGCCCCAGCATTTT. The entire variable domain, with the rest obtained from reference TRBV19 and TRBJ1-5, is as follows: DGGITQSPKYLFRKEGQNVTLSCEQNLNHDAMYWYRQDPGQGLRLIYYSQIVNDFQKGDIAEGYSVSREKKESFPLTVTSAQKNPTAFYLCASSIGGGREGNQPQHFGDGTRLSIL.

This clonotype has a handful of counts. The V gene is TRBV5-8, the J gene TRBJ2-7; 9 bases fit TRBD2. J was trimmed by 7 bases and V by 4 bases; bases with no gene match: 9. CDR3 size: 14 residues. Per germline, CDR1 SGHTS and CDR2 YDEGEE. The CDR3 loop is CASSLLLAGREQYF. In DNA, the CDR3 is TGTGCCAGCAGCCTCCTACTAGCGGGTAGGGAGCAGTACTTC.

This sequence joins TRBV19 and TRBJ1-2; D uncertain. Germline V gives CDR1 LNHDA, CDR2 SQIVND (reference sequence). Trimming took off 0 bases at V and 2 bases at J, with 10 bases between the two ends. The CDR3 has 15 amino acids. The CDR3 spells CASSIEAGGNYGYTF. The CDR3 DNA sequence: TGTGCCAGTAGTATAGAGGCAGGAGGGAACTATGGCTACACCTTC.

In this sample, this clonotype turned up many times. CDR3 nucleotide sequence: TGTGCCAGTAGTGCGGCCACAGGGGCGGAGACCCAGTACTTC. Protein: CASSAATGAETQYF. The chain has TRBV19 and TRBJ2-5; 7 nucleotides match TRBD1. The CDR3 is 14 residues long. The germline V gene encodes CDR1 LNHDA and CDR2 SQIVND (reference sequence). The V segment lost 5 bases and the J segment 5 bases; nucleotides outside the gene matches: 8.

The V and J genes are TRBV27 and TRBJ1-2, with 10 bases lining up with TRBD1. This CDR3 is 15 amino acids long. After removal of 3 bases from V and 5 bases from J, the junction contained 6 bases not matched to a gene. CDR1 and CDR2 (germline): MNHEY, SMNVEV (reference sequence). This CDR3 reads CASSFSGTGEYGYTF. CDR3 bases: TGTGCCAGCAGTTTCTCCGGGACAGGGGAATATGGCTACACCTTC.

This clonotype has more than one count but fewer than ten. This rearrangement joins TRBV6-1 to TRBJ1-4; no clear D. V gave up 4 bases and J gave up 4 bases, with 10 bases separating them. The length of the CDR3 is 14 residues. CDR1 MNHNS and CDR2 SASEGT come from the germline V gene. In DNA form, the CDR3 reads TGTGCCAGCAGTGCCGGTGGGAATAATGAAAAACTGTTTTTT. It translates to CASSAGGNNEKLFF.

The chain has TRBV19 and TRBJ1-1; 8 nucleotides line up with TRBD1. Germline V gives CDR1 LNHDA, CDR2 SQIVND (reference sequence). The CDR3 extends over 16 amino acids. After removal of 6 bases from V and 2 bases from J, the junction contained 11 bases not matched to a gene. The CDR3 loop reads CASRLKSDRVNTEAFF. The CDR3 nucleotides read TGTGCCAGTAGACTAAAATCGGACAGGGTAAACACTGAAGCTTTCTTT.

On this clonotype: A much larger clone differs by one base, so this may be a read error. This chain joins TRBV6-5 and TRBJ1-2, with TRBD1 as a possible D gene (6 bases). The germline gives CDR1 MNHEY, CDR2 SVGAGI. The CDR3 covers 13 residues. The CDR3 nucleotides read TGTGCCATCAGTTACTGGGGGGGCGATGGCTACACCTTC. As protein: CAISYWGGDGYTF.

J is TRBJ2-7 and V is TRBV20-1, with TRBD1 as a possible D gene (6 bases). The CDR3 runs 16 residues. Germline V gene data show CDR1 as DFQATT and CDR2 as SNEGSKA (reference sequence). The V gene lost 4 bases and the J gene lost 4 bases, with 23 bases spanning the gap. The CDR3 loop is CSATNTLTGVLYEQYF. CDR3 bases: TGCAGTGCTACAAATACACTGACAGGAGTCCTTTACGAGCAGTACTTC.

The rearrangement uses TRBV9 and TRBJ1-1, with D possibly TRBD1 on 6 matching bases. V was pared by 3 bases and J by 11 bases, with 11 bases between. The CDR3 is made up of 11 amino acids. CDR1 SGDLS and CDR2 YYNGEE come from the germline V gene. CDR3 in amino acids: CASSEGDKAFF. DNA of the CDR3: TGTGCCAGCAGCGAGGGGGACAAGGCTTTCTTT.

The chain recombines TRBV5-1 with TRBJ2-7; TRBD1 agrees at 11 bases. The V gene's germline CDR1 is SGHRS and CDR2 YFSETQ. The CDR3 consists of 14 residues. The V and J ends lost 5 bases and 5 bases, in that order; junction bases with no gene match: 6. In DNA form, the CDR3 reads TGCGCCAGCAGTTCCGGGACAGGGGGGAACGAGCAGTACTTC. Protein sequence: CASSSGTGGNEQYF. The entire variable domain, with the rest obtained from reference TRBV5-1 and TRBJ2-7, is as follows: KAGVTQTPRYLIKTRGQQVTLSCSPISGHRSVSWYQQTPGQGLQFLFEYFSETQRNKGNFPGRFSGRQFSNSRSEMNVSTLELGDSALYLCASSSGTGGNEQYFGPGTRLTVT.

This clonotype was recorded many times. The chain has TRBV9 and TRBJ1-2; possible D gene TRBD1, 5 bases. Germline V lookup: CDR1 SGDLS, CDR2 YYNGEE. V lost 3 bases and J lost 4, with 13 bases in between. The CDR3 runs 14 residues. This CDR3 is CASSGRASGYGYTF. Here the CDR3 DNA reads TGTGCCAGCAGCGGCAGGGCTTCCGGCTATGGCTACACCTTC. Full variable domain (rest looked up from reference TRBV9 and TRBJ1-2): DSGVTQTPKHLITATGQRVTLRCSPRSGDLSVYWYQQSLDQGLQFLIQYYNGEERAKGNILERFSAQQFPDLHSELNLSSLELGDSALYFCASSGRASGYGYTFGSGTRLTVV.

This clonotype was recorded at least ten times. The chain carries TRBV7-9 and TRBJ2-5; D ambiguous. The CDR3 is made up of 12 amino acids. The germline V gene encodes CDR1 SEHNR and CDR2 FQNEAQ (reference sequence). Trimming cost V 4 bases and J 5 bases, with 8 bases left between them. CDR3 loop: CASSSSSETQYF. Here the CDR3 DNA reads TGTGCCAGCAGCTCCTCCTCGGAGACCCAGTACTTC.

Details on this clonotype: Since a much larger clone is just one base distant, this may be a read error. DNA of the CDR3: TGTGCCAGCAGCCCCGCCTCTAACTATGGCTACACCTTC. This translates into CASSPASNYGYTF. J is TRBJ1-2 and V is TRBV7-9, with D unclear. In germline, CDR1 is SEHNR, CDR2 FQNEAQ (reference sequence). This CDR3 comprises 13 residues. V lost 5 bases and J 0 bases, leaving 7 bases between the germline ends.

The chain joins TRBV20-1 to TRBJ1-1, with D maybe TRBD1 (5 bases). CDR3 length: 12 residues. Germline V gives CDR1 DFQATT, CDR2 SNEGSKA (reference sequence). Trimming shortened V by 4 bases and J by 2 bases, and 8 bases separated the two germline ends. CDR3 in amino acids: CSAMGLNTEAFF. The CDR3 region has the DNA TGCAGTGCTATGGGGCTTAACACTGAAGCTTTCTTT.